Presented here are 18 T cell receptor beta chains from one specimen sequenced in a study of response to subunit inactivated influenza vaccine. TCRdb itself ran the RT-PCR reads through MiXCR, one entry per CDR3 protein. The table has just under 550,000 distinct CDR3 sequences, around 21% seen once; the top ten hold around 2.8%. These data were likewise used in another study, on T cells expressing NK-cell markers. This second report adds: TCR beta cDNA was made by 5'RACE template switching with UMIs.

The source material was CD4+ T cells sorted from PBMCs, sampled about 13 days after vaccination. The receptor source for this set is a man aged 50-59 years who received an inactivated influenza vaccine.

The V and J genes are TRBV3-1 and TRBJ1-2, with 8 bases identical to TRBD1. Unmatched junction bases numbered 6, after V lost 4 bases and J lost 2 bases. The CDR3 is 15 residues long. The germline gives CDR1 LGHDT, CDR2 YNNKEL (reference sequence). CDR3 in DNA: TGTGCCAGCAGCCGACGGGACAGGAGGAACTATGGCTACACCTTC. It codes for CASSRRDRRNYGYTF.

This clonotype was seen many times. V and J are TRBV7-2 and TRBJ2-3; 8 nucleotides align to TRBD2. V lost 5 bases, J lost 2 bases, and 12 bases stayed unmatched. CDR3 size: 17 residues. Germline assignment: CDR1 SGHTA and CDR2 FQGNSA. CDR3 sequence reads: CASSNRRAGGVTDTQYF. The CDR3 DNA reads as TGTGCCAGCAGCAACAGGAGGGCGGGGGGCGTCACAGATACGCAGTATTTT.

J is TRBJ2-2 and V is TRBV5-1, with TRBD1 matching 7 bases. The CDR3 loop spans 15 amino acids. V gave up 0 bases and J gave up 4 bases; unmatched junction bases: 3. Germline loops: CDR1 SGHRS, CDR2 YFSETQ. CDR3 amino acids: CASSLAPGGTGELFF. CDR3 coding DNA: TGCGCCAGCAGCTTGGCCCCAGGGGGCACCGGGGAGCTGTTTTTT.

Note on this clonotype: A read error may be the cause here, since a much bigger clone is one base away. The gene calls are TRBV20-1 and TRBJ2-5; maybe TRBD2 (6 bases). CDR3 length: 13 amino acids. Between the trimmed V and J ends, which lost 7 bases and 6 bases, there was a span of 18 bases. Germline assignment: CDR1 DFQATT and CDR2 SNEGSKA (reference sequence). The CDR3, as DNA: TGCAGTGGGTGGTCCATCGGGGGAAAGACCCAGTACTTC. Translation gives CSGWSIGGKTQYF.

The V and J genes are TRBV7-6 and TRBJ2-3; 10 nucleotides align to TRBD2. Trimming at V came to 5 bases and at J to 1 base, leaving 6 bases not matched to a gene. The germline gives CDR1 SGHVS, CDR2 FNYEAQ. The length of the CDR3 is 16 residues. The CDR3: CASSKSSGGRTDTQYF. CDR3 bases: TGTGCCAGCAGCAAATCTAGCGGGGGACGCACAGATACGCAGTATTTT.

This clonotype occurred a few times. The rearrangement links TRBV29-1 to TRBJ2-5; unclear D gene. Germline CDR1 reads SQVTM; CDR2 reads ANQGSEA. This CDR3 is 14 amino acids long. Trimming removed 2 bases at V and 5 bases at J, with 15 bases between. The CDR3 DNA reads TGCAGCGTTGAAACCCTTGCTACTATGGAGACCCAGTACTTC. Encoded protein: CSVETLATMETQYF.

There are many counts of this clonotype. V usage is TRBV29-1 and J usage is TRBJ1-4; a weak D match, TRBD1 (5 bases). CDR1 and CDR2 from the germline V gene are SQVTM and ANQGSEA. V gave up 4 bases and J gave up 3 bases, with 9 bases separating them. This CDR3 spans 13 amino acids. The CDR3 reads CSVGGTANEKLFF. CDR3 coding DNA: TGCAGCGTTGGGGGGACGGCTAATGAAAAACTGTTTTTT.

The chain joins TRBV2 to TRBJ2-5; the D gene could be TRBD1 or TRBD2 (5 bases each). Germline values: CDR1 SNHLY, CDR2 FYNNEI. With 5 bases removed from V and 4 bases from J, the gap between germline ends came to 17 bases. This CDR3 comprises 15 residues. The CDR3 region is CASSWGTPGIETQYF. The CDR3 DNA sequence: TGTGCCAGCAGTTGGGGGACCCCTGGGATAGAGACCCAGTACTTC.

The chain uses TRBV27 and TRBJ2-3; D call uncertain. Germline lookup yields CDR1 MNHEY and CDR2 SMNVEV (reference sequence). Trimming removed 7 bases at V and 7 bases at J, with 21 bases between. This CDR3 spans 15 amino acids. The CDR3 region has the DNA TGTGCCAGCACCCCGCGGCTGTTTGACGCGAATACGCAGTATTTT. It is translated as CASTPRLFDANTQYF.

This clonotype was seen a handful of times. The chain combines TRBV5-5 with TRBJ2-7, with D possibly matching TRBD1 (5 bases). The CDR3 extends over 13 amino acids. V lost 7 bases and J lost 2, with 13 bases in between. CDR1 is SGHKS and CDR2 is YYEKEE in the germline V gene (reference sequence). The DNA for the CDR3 is TGTGCCAGCGAGCCGTCAGGGACCTACGAGCAGTACTTC. This encodes CASEPSGTYEQYF.

This clonotype has only a few counts. The chain recombines TRBV6-2 or TRBV6-3 with TRBJ2-2; a possible D gene is TRBD2 (5 bases). The CDR3 is 14 amino acids. Looked up from germline, CDR1 is MNHEY and CDR2 is SVGEGT. Trimming pared 9 bases from V and 4 bases from J, leaving 15 bases between. The CDR3, as DNA: TGTGCCAGTTCGAAACTAGGTCCCACCGGGGAGCTGTTTTTT. It encodes CASSKLGPTGELFF.

The chain carries TRBV30 and TRBJ1-4; D uncertain. CDR1 GTSNPN and CDR2 SVGIG come from the germline V gene (reference sequence). The CDR3 runs to 12 residues. Trimming took off 1 base at V and 6 bases at J, with 6 bases between the two ends. The CDR3 nucleotides read TGTGCCTGGAGTGGGTCAGATGAAAAACTGTTTTTT. It yields the protein CAWSGSDEKLFF.

There are many counts of this clonotype. The chain is built from TRBV12-3 or TRBV12-4 and TRBJ2-7, with D uncertain. V lost 4 bases, J lost 1 base, and 14 bases lay in between. The CDR3 has 15 residues. CDR3 in amino acids: CASSSLPDGSYEQYF. The CDR3 DNA follows: TGTGCCAGCAGTTCCCTACCGGACGGATCCTACGAGCAGTACTTC.

V and J are TRBV2 and TRBJ2-2; D not certain. Germline V lookup: CDR1 SNHLY, CDR2 FYNNEI. The CDR3 length is 16 residues. Trimming took off 0 bases at V and 4 bases at J, with 12 bases between the two ends. The CDR3: CASSEAGYIGTGELFF. The DNA of the CDR3 is TGTGCCAGCAGTGAAGCGGGGTACATTGGCACCGGGGAGCTGTTTTTT.

V usage is TRBV28 and J usage is TRBJ1-5; D is uncertain. Trimming shortened V by 7 bases and J by 0 bases, and 19 bases separated the two germline ends. The CDR3 covers 17 residues. Germline CDR1 reads MDHEN; CDR2 reads SYDVKM. CDR3 region: CASKGRSGFYSNQPQHF. CDR3 nucleotides: TGTGCCAGCAAGGGCAGGTCTGGATTTTATAGCAATCAGCCCCAGCATTTT.

This clonotype was seen more than once but under ten times. The chain couples TRBV6-2 or TRBV6-3 to TRBJ1-2, with 7 bases aligning to TRBD1. The CDR3 spans 17 residues. V shed 5 bases, J shed 4 bases, and the junction held 16 bases outside the gene matches. The germline gives CDR1 MNHEY, CDR2 SVGEGT. The CDR3: CASSQTMTGMSLYGYTF. Here the CDR3 DNA reads TGTGCCAGCAGTCAGACCATGACAGGGATGAGTCTCTATGGCTACACCTTC.

The V gene is TRBV7-7, the J gene TRBJ2-1; no clear D gene. The V gene lost 0 bases and the J gene lost 0 bases, with 9 bases spanning the gap. Germline V lookup: CDR1 SSHAT, CDR2 FNYEAQ (reference sequence). The CDR3 has 16 residues. For the CDR3, the DNA is TGTGCCAGCAGCTTAGCGCTGGGCAGCTCCTACAATGAGCAGTTCTTC. Translation: CASSLALGSSYNEQFF.

This clonotype showed up just a few times. V is TRBV6-5 and J is TRBJ2-5, with 7 bases lining up with TRBD1. J was trimmed by 2 bases and V by 0 bases; bases with no gene match: 3. The CDR3 runs 15 residues. CDR1 and CDR2 from the germline V gene are MNHEY and SVGAGI. The CDR3 sequence: CASSYSGQPQETQYF. The CDR3 coding sequence is TGTGCCAGCAGTTACTCGGGACAGCCTCAAGAGACCCAGTACTTC.